Presented here are 25 T cell receptor beta chains from one specimen sequenced in a study of molecular identifiers for immune sequencing clone quantification. TCRdb re-analysed the PCR reads in MiXCR, keeping a single row per CDR3 protein. The sample consists of about 640,000 distinct CDR3 sequences, just under 20% of them appearing once. The specimen was naive CD8+ T cells from blood, with Jurkat cell RNA spiked in. Subset given: FACS-sorted CD8+CD4-CCR7+CD45RA+ naive T cells. All receptors come from a human donor in good health. Some libraries in this study had Jurkat cell RNA spiked in.

This clonotype was counted many times. The V gene is TRBV9, the J gene TRBJ2-3; TRBD1 matches at 10 bases. Germline CDR1 SGDLS, CDR2 YYNGEE. V was pared by 3 bases and J by 4 bases, with 5 bases of the junction left unmatched. The CDR3 length is 15 residues. The CDR3 is CASSEGTGVSDTQYF. As DNA, the CDR3 is TGTGCCAGCAGCGAGGGGACAGGGGTATCAGATACGCAGTATTTT. Full variable domain (remainder filled in from reference TRBV9 and TRBJ2-3): DSGVTQTPKHLITATGQRVTLRCSPRSGDLSVYWYQQSLDQGLQFLIQYYNGEERAKGNILERFSAQQFPDLHSELNLSSLELGDSALYFCASSEGTGVSDTQYFGPGTRLTVL.

This clonotype came up many times. The chain joins TRBV30 to TRBJ2-2; D call uncertain. The V end was cut by 4 bases, the J end by 3 bases, with 6 bases between. This CDR3 region has 12 residues. The germline CDR1 and CDR2 sequences are GTSNPN and SVGIG (reference sequence). CDR3 sequence reads: CAWNVDTGELFF. The CDR3 coding sequence is TGTGCCTGGAATGTAGACACCGGGGAGCTGTTTTTT.

This clonotype occurred many times. The rearrangement joins TRBV12-5 to TRBJ2-3; 8 bases agree with TRBD2. The germline gives CDR1 LGHNT, CDR2 FRNRAP. This CDR3 has 17 amino acids. The ends lost 3 bases at V and 6 bases at J; junction bases unmatched: 14. Here the CDR3 reads CASGFQTGTRGRDTQYF. The CDR3 DNA reads as TGTGCTAGTGGTTTTCAGACCGGGACTAGGGGCAGGGATACGCAGTATTTT.

This rearrangement joins TRBV7-9 to TRBJ2-1; TRBD1 matches at 7 bases. The V segment lost 5 bases and the J segment 9 bases; nucleotides outside the gene matches: 13. Per the germline V gene, CDR1 is SEHNR and CDR2 is FQNEAQ (reference sequence). This CDR3 contains 15 residues. The CDR3 DNA follows: TGTGCCAGCAGCCCCGTGGGGCAGGGGGTTCCTGAGCAGTTCTTC. Translating gives CASSPVGQGVPEQFF.

This clonotype was seen at least ten times. The V gene is TRBV29-1, the J gene TRBJ1-2, with D hard to call. The CDR3 is made up of 13 amino acids. Germline V gene sequence: CDR1 SQVTM, CDR2 ANQGSEA. Trimming shortened V by 1 base and J by 6 bases, and 12 bases separated the two germline ends. The DNA of the CDR3 is TGCAGCGTTGAAGTTCGGAGGGAGGATGGCTACACCTTC. As protein: CSVEVRREDGYTF.

Notes on this clonotype: The conserved final phenylalanine or tryptophan is absent from the CDR3, which likely points to a read error. The V gene is TRBV6-6, the J gene TRBJ2-5; D gene ambiguous. The CDR3 has 13 residues. Germline lookup yields CDR1 MNHNY and CDR2 SVGAGI (reference sequence). V lost 0 bases and J lost 1, with 3 bases in between. For the CDR3, the DNA is TGTGCCAGCAGTTACTCGTCCCAAGAGACCCAGTACTCC. Amino acid sequence: CASSYSSQETQYS.

There are many counts of this clonotype. V and J are TRBV2 and TRBJ1-1; tentatively, D is TRBD1 (5 bases). The CDR3 runs 13 residues. With 9 bases removed from V and 5 bases from J, the gap between germline ends came to 16 bases. Germline V lookup: CDR1 SNHLY, CDR2 FYNNEI. CDR3 loop: CARYLGVGTEAFF. As DNA, the CDR3 is TGTGCCAGGTATCTAGGGGTAGGGACTGAAGCTTTCTTT.

This chain joins TRBV4-3 and TRBJ2-1, with a weak D call TRBD1 (6 bases). CDR1 is LGHNA, CDR2 YSLEER, per germline. This CDR3 has 16 residues. Trimming stripped 0 bases from V and 3 bases from J, with 12 bases between. The CDR3 sequence is CASSQDWGQFYNEQFF. Written as DNA, the CDR3 is TGCGCCAGCAGCCAAGATTGGGGGCAGTTCTACAATGAGCAGTTCTTC.

This clonotype was observed many times. The chain has TRBV19 and TRBJ2-7, with D tentatively TRBD2 (5 bases). V lost 10 bases and J 3 bases, leaving 16 bases between the germline ends. This CDR3 has 13 residues. CDR1 is LNHDA, CDR2 SQIVND, per germline (reference sequence). The CDR3 sequence is CATSSGPGYEQYF. The DNA for the CDR3 is TGTGCCACATCGAGCGGTCCCGGCTACGAGCAGTACTTC.

This clonotype came up many times. The genes are TRBV5-5 and TRBJ2-5; TRBD1 aligns across 8 bases. The V gene's germline CDR1 is SGHKS and CDR2 YYEKEE (reference sequence). The CDR3 totals 13 residues. Trimming removed 6 bases from V and 3 bases from J; junction bases left unmatched: 4. Here the CDR3 reads CASILTGEETQYF. The CDR3 DNA is TGTGCCAGCATATTGACAGGGGAAGAGACCCAGTACTTC.

This clonotype was seen repeatedly, ten times or more. The rearrangement joins TRBV29-1 to TRBJ1-2; D unresolved. Trimming took 7 bases from V and 3 from J, leaving 18 bases between them. Germline CDR1 is SQVTM and CDR2 is ANQGSEA. The CDR3 covers 14 residues. The CDR3 nucleotides are TGCAGCGCTGTCGTTGGAGGAGTGGACTATGGCTACACCTTC. Its protein product is CSAVVGGVDYGYTF.

The sample holds many counts of this clonotype. The genes are TRBV4-3 and TRBJ2-3; 8 nucleotides align to TRBD2. This CDR3 comprises 16 residues. The trim removed 1 base at V and 3 bases at J, leaving 6 bases unmatched. Germline V CDR1 and CDR2: LGHNA, YSLEER. The CDR3: CASSQGAAGATDTQYF. The CDR3 nucleotides are TGCGCCAGCAGCCAAGGGGCAGCGGGAGCGACAGATACGCAGTATTTT.

Only a few counts were recorded for this clonotype. The chain has TRBV5-4 and TRBJ2-7, with 8 bases lining up with TRBD1. Germline values: CDR1 SGHNT, CDR2 YYREEE (reference sequence). With V trimmed by 5 bases and J by 5 bases, 12 bases remained unmatched. The CDR3 totals 15 residues. The CDR3 DNA sequence: TGTGCCAGCAGAACTTACAACAGGGGGGTCCACGAGCAGTACTTC. Translating gives CASRTYNRGVHEQYF.

In this sample, this clonotype turned up a few times. The chain recombines TRBV4-1 with TRBJ1-6, with D hard to call. Germline V gene lookup returns CDR1 MGHRA and CDR2 YSYEKL. CDR3 length: 15 residues. The V end lost 1 base, the J end lost 10 bases, and 14 bases lay between the germline ends. The CDR3 loop reads CASSQGAEGLSPLHF. The DNA for the CDR3 is TGCGCCAGCAGCCAAGGGGCTGAAGGTCTATCACCCCTCCACTTT.

This clonotype was seen repeatedly, ten times or more. The genes are TRBV4-1 and TRBJ2-4; 8 nucleotides align to TRBD2. J was trimmed by 7 bases and V by 3 bases; bases with no gene match: 11. CDR1 MGHRA and CDR2 YSYEKL come from the germline V gene. The CDR3 totals 16 residues. CDR3 sequence (DNA): TGCGCCAGCAGCCAGGGCTGGAGCGGGAGCCTGAACATTCAGTACTTC. It translates to CASSQGWSGSLNIQYF.

The V gene is TRBV30, the J gene TRBJ2-5, with 10 bases fitting TRBD1. The CDR3 runs 14 residues. The V and J ends lost 4 bases and 5 bases, in that order; junction bases with no gene match: 7. The V gene's germline CDR1 is GTSNPN and CDR2 SVGIG (reference sequence). The CDR3 DNA is TGTGCCTGGACGCCGGGACAGGGGCGGGAGACCCAGTACTTC. Its translation is CAWTPGQGRETQYF.

Many counts were recorded for this clonotype. The chain combines TRBV29-1 with TRBJ2-7; D remains ambiguous. The CDR3 is made up of 14 amino acids. CDR1 SQVTM and CDR2 ANQGSEA come from the germline V gene. The V end lost 7 bases, the J end lost 7 bases, and 23 bases lay between the germline ends. The CDR3 nucleotides are TGCAGCGCCACGGCCGAGGACGGGTACGGGGAGCAGTACTTC. Its protein product is CSATAEDGYGEQYF.

Ten or more counts support this clonotype. The J gene is TRBJ1-1, the V gene TRBV19; no clear D gene. This CDR3 is 13 amino acids long. The ends were cut back, 0 bases at V and 5 bases at J, with 7 bases in the middle. From germline, CDR1 is LNHDA and CDR2 SQIVND (reference sequence). CDR3 protein: CASSIDAGTEAFF. The CDR3 DNA reads as TGTGCCAGTAGTATAGATGCGGGGACTGAAGCTTTCTTT.

This clonotype was observed at least ten times. The gene calls are TRBV5-1 and TRBJ2-5; a weak D match, TRBD1 (5 bases). CDR3 length equals 15 residues. V lost 0 bases and J lost 1, with 10 bases in between. Germline CDR1 and CDR2: SGHRS and YFSETQ. Written as DNA, the CDR3 is TGCGCCAGCAGCTTGGAGGCAGGGCCCCAAGAGACCCAGTACTTC. As protein: CASSLEAGPQETQYF.

On this clonotype itself: Possible read error: a much larger clone is one base away. The chain has TRBV2 and TRBJ1-1, with D perhaps matching TRBD1 (6 bases). CDR1 SNHLY and CDR2 FYNNEI come from the germline V gene. CDR3 length: 14 amino acids. Trimming stripped 5 bases from V and 10 bases from J, with 20 bases between. CDR3 loop: CASSPGAPYFGAFF. The CDR3 DNA reads TGTGCCAGCAGTCCGGGGGCACCGTACTTCGGAGCTTTCTTT.

The chain employs TRBV12-3 or TRBV12-4 and TRBJ2-5, with 15 bases lining up with TRBD2. CDR3 length: 18 residues. After removal of 5 bases from V and 5 bases from J, the junction contained 12 bases not matched to a gene. DNA of the CDR3: TGTGCCAGCAGTGCCCGGACTAGCGGGGGGGCCGGAGGGGAGACCCAGTACTTC. The encoded protein is CASSARTSGGAGGETQYF.

The V and J genes are TRBV30 and TRBJ1-5, with D tentatively TRBD1 (5 bases). This CDR3 has 13 amino acids. CDR1 GTSNPN and CDR2 SVGIG come from the germline V gene (reference sequence). Trimming removed 3 bases from V and 6 bases from J, with 12 bases in between. CDR3 sequence reads: CAWRGPGSQPQHF. In DNA form, the CDR3 reads TGTGCCTGGAGGGGGCCAGGGAGTCAGCCCCAGCATTTT.

This clonotype came up many times. The chain recombines TRBV4-1 with TRBJ2-7; D may correspond to TRBD1 or TRBD2 (6 bases each). Per germline, CDR1 MGHRA and CDR2 YSYEKL. This CDR3 is built from 17 residues. V lost 0 bases and J lost 2, with 17 bases in between. CDR3: CASSQDPPWGATYEQYF. The CDR3 DNA reads TGCGCCAGCAGCCAAGATCCCCCCTGGGGGGCGACCTACGAGCAGTACTTC.

The sample holds many counts of this clonotype. The J gene is TRBJ2-3, the V gene TRBV29-1; TRBD2 matches 9 bases. Trimming took 6 bases from V and 0 from J; bases not matched to a gene: 7. CDR1 SQVTM and CDR2 ANQGSEA come from the germline V gene. The CDR3 is 15 amino acids. The CDR3 DNA reads as TGCAGCGTCAACCCCACTAGCGGGAGCACAGATACGCAGTATTTT. Translation gives CSVNPTSGSTDTQYF.

This clonotype occurred many times. The chain links TRBV3-1 to TRBJ2-7, with D tentatively TRBD1 or TRBD2 (5 bases each). CDR1 is LGHDT, CDR2 YNNKEL, per germline (reference sequence). This CDR3 spans 14 amino acids. Trimming cost V 2 bases and J 5 bases, with 13 bases left between them. CDR3 residues: CASSQRDGLHEQYF. CDR3 nucleotide sequence: TGTGCCAGCAGCCAACGGGACGGCCTCCACGAGCAGTACTTC.